This is a list of T cell receptor beta chains from one sample in a study of cytomegalovirus exposure and HLA in healthy donors. Assay: immunoSEQ multiplex PCR; the TCRdb copy retains only in-frame clones and omits some. In the table there are about 190,000 clones, 75% to 90% of which are singletons. Specimen: PBMCs. The receptors were gathered from a boy aged 2 to 10 in good health and CMV-seronegative. CDR3s include the opening cysteine and the closing phenylalanine or tryptophan. D genes are given only for firm matches. Clone size, where shown, is once, few, many, or a class for clones that have expanded.

cdr3_aa	cdr3_nt	v_call	j_call	d_call	clone_size
CASSDHTVNTEAFF	TGTGCCAGCAGTGACCACACAGTGAACACTGAAGCTTTCTTT	TRBV2	TRBJ1-1	NA	NA
CASIPGGMTEAFF	TGTGCCAGCATTCCAGGGGGCATGACTGAAGCTTTCTTT	TRBV2	TRBJ1-1	TRBD1	NA
CAYDRANSPLHF	TGTGCCTATGACAGGGCTAATTCACCCCTCCACTTT	TRBV30	TRBJ1-6	TRBD1	NA
CSVETGLEAFF	TGCAGCGTGGAGACAGGGCTTGAAGCTTTCTTT	TRBV29-1	TRBJ1-1	TRBD1	NA
CASNPTGGYNSPLHF	TGTGCCAGCAACCCGACAGGGGGCTATAATTCACCCCTCCACTTT	TRBV27	TRBJ1-6	TRBD1	NA
CASSLTGLGSGTDTQYF	TGTGCCAGCAGCTTAACGGGACTCGGGAGTGGCACAGATACGCAGTATTTT	TRBV7-3	TRBJ2-3	NA	NA
CASSPWTANYGYTF	TGTGCCAGCAGTCCTTGGACAGCTAACTATGGCTACACCTTC	TRBV6-5	TRBJ1-2	NA	NA
CASSPRTWLAGETGELFF	TGTGCCAGCTCACCTCGAACGTGGCTAGCGGGAGAAACCGGGGAGCTGTTTTTT	TRBV18	TRBJ2-2	TRBD2	NA
CASSSGTSGGRSETQYF	TGTGCCAGCAGCTCAGGGACTAGCGGGGGGAGGTCGGAGACCCAGTACTTC	TRBV11-2	TRBJ2-5	TRBD2	NA
CASSTRDSLNSPLHF	TGTGCCAGCAGTACCCGGGACAGCCTCAATTCACCCCTCCACTTT	TRBV6-1	TRBJ1-6	TRBD1	once
CASSPDRGLSGNTIYF	TGTGCCAGCAGCCCCGACAGGGGGCTATCTGGAAACACCATATATTTT	TRBV7-9	TRBJ1-3	TRBD1	few
CASSPGLTYEQYF	TGTGCCAGCAGTCCGGGACTGACCTACGAGCAGTACTTC	TRBV2	TRBJ2-7	NA	NA
CASSSTGQTQYF	TGTGCCAGCAGCTCGACTGGACAGACCCAGTATTTT	TRBV7-9	TRBJ2-3	NA	once
CASSLERLSPNEQFF	TGTGCCAGCAGCTTAGAGAGACTTTCCCCCAATGAGCAGTTCTTC	TRBV7-9	TRBJ2-1	NA	NA
CASSWGFTNEKLFF	TGTGCCAGCAGTTGGGGCTTTACTAATGAAAAACTGTTTTTT	TRBV27	TRBJ1-4	NA	NA
CATSRQGQNYGYTF	TGTGCCACCAGCAGACAGGGACAGAACTATGGCTACACCTTC	TRBV15	TRBJ1-2	TRBD1	NA
CSVAGGFAYEQYF	TGCAGCGTTGCTGGGGGGTTCGCCTACGAGCAGTACTTC	TRBV29-1	TRBJ2-7	NA	NA
CASSQGSLGGSRDTQYF	TGCGCCAGCAGCCAAGGTTCTTTGGGGGGTTCGAGAGATACGCAGTATTTT	TRBV4-1	TRBJ2-3	NA	NA